The 12 T cell receptor beta chains below were found in one sample sequenced in a study of vaccination effects on CD4 cells after COVID-19 (dated by TCRdb to between 2020 and 2023). The ViraFEST assay stimulated PBMC with viral peptide pools and then used TCR sequencing to identify antigen-specific CD4+ T cell clonotypes by expansion. After approximately eleven days of culture, CD4+ T cells were isolated with the EasySep CD4+ T cell isolation kit. Each participant got two doses of an mRNA SARS-CoV-2 vaccine, either BNT162b2 or mRNA-1273. For these TCRs, the target antigens are not known. Receptors were amplified or captured by the immunoSEQ multiplex PCR assay. In TCRdb, the immuneACCESS table is reduced to in-frame sequences with V and J assigned. These tables do not hold every clone; where another copy was compared, an unresolved V gene accounts for under half, and the others remain unexplained. The sample includes 25,000 to 30,000 clones, with roughly 70% observed a single time. The ten largest clones capture roughly 10% of the sample.

The sample consisted of CD4+ T cells from PBMCs cultured with HCoV-NL63 spike peptides, taken after COVID-19 vaccination. Read against the paper, the sample's cell subset or site label means: HCoV-NL63 spike overlapping peptide pool stimulation. The source is a human donor who received a COVID-19 vaccine.

V gene TRBV24-1 combines with J gene TRBJ1-2, with D unclear. This CDR3 is 15 amino acids long. V was clipped by 0 bases and J by 4 bases, with 11 bases between them. Germline V lookup: CDR1 KGHDR, CDR2 SFDVKD. CDR3 coding DNA: TGTGCCACCAGTGATTTGGGGTCCGGTGGCTATGGCTACACCTTC. Translated: CATSDLGSGGYGYTF.

This sequence joins TRBV5-1 and TRBJ2-2; D perhaps matches TRBD2 (6 bases). The CDR3 length is 16 residues. Germline V gene data show CDR1 as SGHRS and CDR2 as YFSETQ. V lost 5 bases and J lost 3, with 17 bases in between. CDR3 loop: CASREMGGLYTGELFF. In DNA, the CDR3 is TGCGCCAGCAGGGAGATGGGGGGTCTATACACCGGGGAGCTGTTTTTT. Based on the CDR3 plus reference TRBV5-1 and TRBJ2-2, the full variable domain is KAGVTQTPRYLIKTRGQQVTLSCSPISGHRSVSWYQQTPGQGLQFLFEYFSETQRNKGNFPGRFSGRQFSNSRSEMNVSTLELGDSALYLCASREMGGLYTGELFFGEGSRLTVL.

This clone was detected a few times. As DNA, the CDR3 is TGTGCCAGCAGTGAAGTGAGGGCACGCAATTCACCCCTCCACTTT. It encodes CASSEVRARNSPLHF. The chain carries TRBV2 and TRBJ1-6; no reliable D call. Germline values: CDR1 SNHLY, CDR2 FYNNEI. V gave up 1 base and J gave up 7 bases, with 11 bases separating them. The CDR3 contains 15 residues.

This chain uses TRBV10-3 with TRBJ1-1; D might be TRBD1 (5 bases). In germline, CDR1 is ENHRY, CDR2 SYGVKD. This CDR3 comprises 14 residues. The germline V and J ends were trimmed by 8 bases and 0 bases, with 13 bases remaining between them. CDR3 nucleotides: TGTGCCATCGCGACAGATGCACTGAACACTGAAGCTTTCTTT. Protein sequence: CAIATDALNTEAFF.

The chain recombines TRBV30 with TRBJ1-5; D call uncertain. From germline, CDR1 is GTSNPN and CDR2 SVGIG (reference sequence). The CDR3 contains 14 residues. Trimming took off 3 bases at V and 4 bases at J, with 13 bases between the two ends. The CDR3 nucleotides read TGTGCCTGGAGCCCCGGGCAAGGGAATCAGCCCCAGCATTTT. It specifies CAWSPGQGNQPQHF.

The gene calls are TRBV27 and TRBJ1-6, with 10 bases lining up with TRBD1. This CDR3 has 18 amino acids. CDR1 is MNHEY, CDR2 SMNVEV, per germline (reference sequence). With 5 bases clipped from V and 14 bases from J, the junction kept 21 bases outside the gene matches. The CDR3 is CASSRRGRDRGGSSALHF. The CDR3 DNA reads as TGTGCCAGCAGTCGCAGGGGCCGGGACAGGGGAGGAAGTTCGGCCCTCCACTTT.

This clone was observed a single time. V is TRBV4-1 and J is TRBJ2-1, with TRBD1 as a possible D gene (5 bases). V dropped 0 bases and J dropped 8 bases, with 20 bases sitting between them. The length of the CDR3 is 17 residues. Germline V gene data show CDR1 as MGHRA and CDR2 as YSYEKL. CDR3 sequence reads: CASSQDRWGESYDEQFF. The CDR3 bases are TGCGCCAGCAGCCAAGACCGATGGGGCGAGTCATACGATGAGCAGTTCTTC.

This chain uses TRBV10-1 with TRBJ2-3; 10 bases agree with TRBD1. V shed 6 bases and J 4 bases; nucleotides not matched to a gene: 1. This CDR3 has 13 amino acids. Looked up from germline, CDR1 is WNHNN and CDR2 is SYGVQD (reference sequence). The CDR3 DNA is TGCGCCAGCAGGGGACAGGGGTCAGATACGCAGTATTTT. Encoded protein: CASRGQGSDTQYF.

The V and J genes are TRBV19 and TRBJ2-2; D not certain. From germline, CDR1 is LNHDA and CDR2 SQIVND (reference sequence). V lost 4 bases to trimming and J lost 6 bases, with 12 bases between them. CDR3 length: 14 amino acids. The CDR3: CASSSFQDPGELFF. In nucleotides, the CDR3 is TGTGCCAGTAGTAGTTTCCAGGACCCCGGGGAGCTGTTTTTT.

This clone has a single count. The chain couples TRBV28 to TRBJ2-7; TRBD1 matches 7 bases. With V trimmed by 2 bases and J by 4 bases, 14 bases remained unmatched. This CDR3 comprises 17 residues. CDR1 MDHEN and CDR2 SYDVKM come from the germline V gene. CDR3 in amino acids: CASSLGLGGRVYYEQYF. For the CDR3, the DNA is TGTGCCAGCAGTTTAGGTTTAGGGGGCAGGGTCTATTACGAGCAGTACTTC.

The genes are TRBV6-2 or TRBV6-3 and TRBJ1-2; no firm D call. V lost 3 bases and J 5 bases, leaving 19 bases between the germline ends. Germline lookup yields CDR1 MNHEY and CDR2 SVGEGT. This CDR3 is built from 16 residues. CDR3 DNA: TGTGCCAGCAGTTATATAATTGCGTTGGACCCTTATGGCTACACCTTC. Translating it yields CASSYIIALDPYGYTF.

This clone was counted once. This chain uses TRBV29-1 with TRBJ2-5, with 13 bases that match TRBD2. The CDR3 consists of 16 residues. Germline V gene data show CDR1 as SQVTM and CDR2 as ANQGSEA. With V trimmed by 7 bases and J by 4 bases, 12 bases remained unmatched. The CDR3 nucleotides read TGCAGCGGTAAAACCGGGACTAGCGGGGCAGGAGAGACCCAGTACTTC. Translated, it gives CSGKTGTSGAGETQYF.